These 8 T cell receptor beta chains were all obtained from the same sample, sequenced in a study of blood T cell repertoires in COVID-19. This table comes from immunoSEQ multiplex PCR, and its TCRdb copy is limited to in-frame clones, with some not included. Among some 150,000 clones listed, about 88% were seen once. Sequenced material: PBMCs or T cells enriched from blood (not recorded which). The receptor source for this set is a woman younger than 30 who had recovered from COVID-19.

The V gene is TRBV28, the J gene TRBJ2-3, with 9 bases matching TRBD2. Germline CDR1 reads MDHEN; CDR2 reads SYDVKM. CDR3 length: 17 amino acids. Unmatched junction bases numbered 12, after V lost 0 bases and J lost 8 bases. CDR3 residues: CASSLWPRGRAVVTQYF. The CDR3, as DNA: TGTGCCAGCAGTTTATGGCCACGCGGGAGGGCCGTGGTTACGCAGTATTTT.

This clone has only a few counts. Germline and junction disagree at one end, which may indicate a read error. The J gene is TRBJ1-4, the V gene TRBV27; maybe TRBD1 (6 bases). In germline, CDR1 is MNHEY, CDR2 SMNVEV (reference sequence). The CDR3 loop spans 15 amino acids. The CDR3 is CASSENGTGRRGLVF. The CDR3 DNA follows: TGTGCCAGCAGTGAAAACGGAACAGGGCGCCGCGGTCTCGTTTTT.

DNA for the CDR3: TGTGCCAGCAGCCCCCCCACAGGAGAGCAGTTCTTC. This sequence encodes CASSPPTGEQFF. The V and J genes are TRBV9 and TRBJ2-1; tentatively, D is TRBD1 (5 bases). Trimming shortened V by 4 bases and J by 10 bases, and 12 bases separated the two germline ends. The germline gives CDR1 SGDLS, CDR2 YYNGEE. The CDR3 has 12 residues.

V usage is TRBV27 and J usage is TRBJ2-7; 7 nucleotides align to TRBD2. Germline values: CDR1 MNHEY, CDR2 SMNVEV (reference sequence). Losses at the gene ends were 5 bases for V and 2 bases for J; bases not matched to a gene: 9. The CDR3 is 15 amino acids. The CDR3 reads CASSPWASGAYEQYF. CDR3 nucleotide sequence: TGTGCCAGCAGTCCGTGGGCTAGCGGAGCCTACGAGCAGTACTTC.

The chain employs TRBV29-1 and TRBJ2-7; 8 nucleotides agree with TRBD1. The CDR3 sequence is 13 residues long. Germline CDR1 is SQVTM and CDR2 is ANQGSEA. Trimming at V came to 6 bases and at J to 7 bases, leaving 11 bases not matched to a gene. Here the CDR3 reads CSVADREALEQYF. The CDR3 coding sequence is TGCAGCGTCGCGGACAGGGAAGCGCTGGAGCAGTACTTC.

The chain joins TRBV5-4 to TRBJ2-7, with 9 bases matching TRBD1. Losses at the gene ends were 0 bases for V and 5 bases for J; bases not matched to a gene: 6. The germline gives CDR1 SGHNT, CDR2 YYREEE (reference sequence). The CDR3 has 15 amino acids. CDR3 sequence (DNA): TGTGCCAGCAGCTTGGGCGGACAGGGGACCGACGAGCAGTACTTC. Its protein product is CASSLGGQGTDEQYF.

The chain couples TRBV7-3 to TRBJ2-1; TRBD2 matches 10 bases. Germline CDR1 is SGHTA and CDR2 is FQGTGA. This CDR3 region has 16 residues. V shed 5 bases, J shed 10 bases, and the junction held 14 bases outside the gene matches. CDR3 loop: CASSAGLAARANEQFF. Written as DNA, the CDR3 is TGTGCCAGCAGCGCCGGACTAGCGGCTCGGGCGAACGAGCAGTTCTTC.

The CDR3 DNA reads TGTGCCAGCAGCTTGCCCCACGGACTAGCGGGAGTCCGGTACAATGAGCAGTTCTTC. Translating it yields CASSLPHGLAGVRYNEQFF. The V call is TRBV5-6, the J call TRBJ2-1, with 13 bases matching TRBD2. The germline CDR1 and CDR2 sequences are SGHDT and YYEEEE. The CDR3 has 19 residues. V lost 1 base, J lost 4 bases, and 11 bases stayed unmatched.